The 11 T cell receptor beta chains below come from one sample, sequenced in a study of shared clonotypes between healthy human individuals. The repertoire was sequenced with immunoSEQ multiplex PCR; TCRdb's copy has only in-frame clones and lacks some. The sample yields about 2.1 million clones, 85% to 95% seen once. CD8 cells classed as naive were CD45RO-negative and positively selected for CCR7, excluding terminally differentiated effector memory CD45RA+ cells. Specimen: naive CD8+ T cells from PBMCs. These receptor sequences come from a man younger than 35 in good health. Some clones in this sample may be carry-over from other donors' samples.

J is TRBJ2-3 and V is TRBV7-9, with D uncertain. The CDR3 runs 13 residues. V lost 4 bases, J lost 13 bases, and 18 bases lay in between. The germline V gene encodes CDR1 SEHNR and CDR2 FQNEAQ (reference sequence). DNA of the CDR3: TGTGCCAGCAGCTCAGGCCCAGAATGGGATAAGTATTTT. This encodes CASSSGPEWDKYF. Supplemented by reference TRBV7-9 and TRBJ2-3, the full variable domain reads DTGVSQNPRHKITKRGQNVTFRCDPISEHNRLYWYRQTLGQGPEFLTYFQNEAQLEKSRLLSDRFSAERPKGSFSTLEIQRTEQGDSAMYLCASSSGPEWDKYFGPGTRLTVL.

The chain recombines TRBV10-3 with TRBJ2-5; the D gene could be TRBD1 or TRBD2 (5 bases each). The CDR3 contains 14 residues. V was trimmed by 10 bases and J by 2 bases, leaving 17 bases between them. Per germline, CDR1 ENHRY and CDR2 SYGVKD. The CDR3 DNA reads TGTGCCACCCGGGGCGAACTTCGACAAGAGACCCAGTACTTC. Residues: CATRGELRQETQYF.

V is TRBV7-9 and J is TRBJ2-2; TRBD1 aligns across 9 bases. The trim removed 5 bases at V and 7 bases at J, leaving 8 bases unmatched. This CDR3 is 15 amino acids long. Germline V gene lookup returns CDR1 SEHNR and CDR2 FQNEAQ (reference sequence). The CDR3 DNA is TGTGCCAGCAGCCCAACGACAGGGGGTTACGGGGAGCTGTTTTTT. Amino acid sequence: CASSPTTGGYGELFF.

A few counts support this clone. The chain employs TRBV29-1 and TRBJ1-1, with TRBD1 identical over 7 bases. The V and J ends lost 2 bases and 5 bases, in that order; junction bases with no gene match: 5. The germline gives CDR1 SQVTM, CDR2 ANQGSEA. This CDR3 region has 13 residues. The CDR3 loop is CSVETGALTEAFF. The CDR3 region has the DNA TGCAGCGTTGAAACAGGGGCCTTGACTGAAGCTTTCTTT.

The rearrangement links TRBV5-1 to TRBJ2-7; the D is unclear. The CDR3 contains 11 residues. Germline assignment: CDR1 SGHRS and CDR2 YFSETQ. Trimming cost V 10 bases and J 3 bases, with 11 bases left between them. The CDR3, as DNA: TGCGCCGTTAAACGGTACTACGAGCAGTACTTC. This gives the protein CAVKRYYEQYF.

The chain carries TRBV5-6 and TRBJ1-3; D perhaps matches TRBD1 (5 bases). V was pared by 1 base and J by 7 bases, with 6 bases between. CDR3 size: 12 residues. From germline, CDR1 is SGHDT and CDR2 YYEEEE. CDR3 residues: CASSLQGNTIYF. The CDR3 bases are TGTGCCAGCAGCTTGCAGGGTAACACCATATATTTT. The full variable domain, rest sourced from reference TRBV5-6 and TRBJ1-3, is DAGVTQSPTHLIKTRGQQVTLRCSPKSGHDTVSWYQQALGQGPQFIFQYYEEEERQRGNFPDRFSGHQFPNYSSELNVNALLLGDSALYLCASSLQGNTIYFGEGSWLTVV.

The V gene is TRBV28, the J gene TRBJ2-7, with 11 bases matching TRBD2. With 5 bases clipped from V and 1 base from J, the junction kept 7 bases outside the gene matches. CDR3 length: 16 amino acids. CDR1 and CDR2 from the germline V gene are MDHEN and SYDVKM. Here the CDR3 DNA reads TGTGCCAGCAGTGGAACTAGCGGGAGAGTATCCTACGAGCAGTACTTC. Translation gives CASSGTSGRVSYEQYF.

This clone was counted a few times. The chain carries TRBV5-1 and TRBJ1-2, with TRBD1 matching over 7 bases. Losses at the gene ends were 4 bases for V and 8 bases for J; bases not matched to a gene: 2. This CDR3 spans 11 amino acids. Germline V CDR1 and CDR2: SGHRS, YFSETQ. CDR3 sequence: CASSRGQGYTF. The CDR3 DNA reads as TGCGCCAGCAGCAGGGGGCAAGGCTACACCTTC.

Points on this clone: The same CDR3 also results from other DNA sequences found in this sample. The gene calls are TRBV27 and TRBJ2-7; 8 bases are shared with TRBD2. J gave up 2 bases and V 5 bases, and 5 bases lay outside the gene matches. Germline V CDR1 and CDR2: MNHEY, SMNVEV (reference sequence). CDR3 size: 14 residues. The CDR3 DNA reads TGTGCCAGCAGTCTGGCGGGAGGCACCTACGAGCAGTACTTC. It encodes CASSLAGGTYEQYF.

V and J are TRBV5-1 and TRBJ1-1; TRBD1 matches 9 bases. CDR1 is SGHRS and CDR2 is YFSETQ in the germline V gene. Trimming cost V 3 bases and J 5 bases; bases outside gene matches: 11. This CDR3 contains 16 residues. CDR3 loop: CASSSEKDRGGTEAFF. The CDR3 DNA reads TGCGCCAGCAGCTCGGAGAAGGACAGGGGAGGGACTGAAGCTTTCTTT.

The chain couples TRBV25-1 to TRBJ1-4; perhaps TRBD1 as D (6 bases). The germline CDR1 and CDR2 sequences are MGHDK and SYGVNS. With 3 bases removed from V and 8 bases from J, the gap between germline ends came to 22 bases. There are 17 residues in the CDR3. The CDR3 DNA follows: TGTGCCAGCAGTGAGGGGGGCGAGATGATAATTTGGGAAAAACTGTTTTTT. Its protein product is CASSEGGEMIIWEKLFF.